The next 27 T cell receptor beta chains were all read from a single sample in a study of long-term antiretroviral therapy in people with HIV. Researchers ran immunoSEQ v3.0 at survey level. The method was immunoSEQ multiplex PCR; TCRdb's version includes in-frame clones alone and lacks a portion of them. Of 26,000 or so clones in the sample, less than 90% were seen once. Specimen: unsorted PBMCs, collected 2 years after starting antiretroviral therapy. These receptors all stem from a man aged 45-65 years with HIV.

This chain links TRBV7-3 with TRBJ2-5; 10 bases match TRBD2. Per germline, CDR1 SGHTA and CDR2 FQGTGA. Germline trimming cut 5 bases from V and 5 bases from J; bases unmatched to any gene: 11. CDR3 length equals 16 residues. The CDR3 DNA reads as TGTGCCAGCAGCCCACATCCCGGGACTAGCGTCGAGACCCAGTACTTC. Protein product: CASSPHPGTSVETQYF.

The chain recombines TRBV2 with TRBJ2-5, with D perhaps matching TRBD2 (5 bases). Trimming shortened V by 6 bases and J by 4 bases, and 15 bases separated the two germline ends. This CDR3 is built from 14 residues. Looked up from germline, CDR1 is SNHLY and CDR2 is FYNNEI. The chain's CDR3 is CASRTRTGRETQYF. DNA of the CDR3: TGTGCCAGCAGGACCCGGACGGGAAGAGAGACCCAGTACTTC.

The rearrangement links TRBV18 to TRBJ2-7, with 10 bases that match TRBD1. The CDR3 is made up of 18 amino acids. J gave up 5 bases and V 6 bases, and 19 bases lay outside the gene matches. Germline V lookup: CDR1 KGHSH, CDR2 LQKENI. CDR3 residues: CASSGNRDRGSVADEQYF. In nucleotides, the CDR3 is TGTGCCAGCTCGGGGAACCGGGACAGGGGCTCGGTTGCGGACGAGCAGTACTTC. The whole variable domain, filled in from reference TRBV18 and TRBJ2-7, reads NAGVMQNPRHLVRRRGQEARLRCSPMKGHSHVYWYRQLPEEGLKFMVYLQKENIIDESGMPKERFSAEFPKEGPSILRIQQVVRGDSAAYFCASSGNRDRGSVADEQYFGPGTRLTVT.

The chain links TRBV11-2 to TRBJ2-3; 13 bases are shared with TRBD2. The CDR3 runs to 17 residues. The germline V gene has CDR1 SGHAT and CDR2 FQNNGV. The V and J ends lost 3 bases and 0 bases, in that order; junction bases with no gene match: 3. This CDR3 reads CASSFRLAGGSTDTQYF. CDR3 DNA: TGTGCCAGCAGCTTTCGACTAGCGGGGGGCAGCACAGATACGCAGTATTTT.

The V gene is TRBV6-6, the J gene TRBJ1-1; D remains unclear. The V end lost 6 bases, the J end lost 5 bases, and 7 bases lay between the germline ends. This CDR3 is 11 amino acids long. Germline CDR1 is MNHNY and CDR2 is SVGAGI (reference sequence). The CDR3 DNA is TGTGCCAGCAGCCCTACGACTGAAGCTTTCTTT. The encoded protein is CASSPTTEAFF.

The chain links TRBV15 to TRBJ1-5; weak D call: TRBD1 (5 bases). CDR1 and CDR2 from the germline V gene are LNHNV and YYDKDF (reference sequence). This CDR3 contains 14 residues. Trimming stripped 1 base from V and 9 bases from J, with 13 bases between. This chain's CDR3 is CATSRVKGSGPQHF. CDR3 nucleotides: TGTGCCACCAGCAGAGTTAAGGGGTCCGGGCCCCAGCATTTT.

The chain links TRBV5-1 to TRBJ1-2; D is undetermined. Germline V gene lookup returns CDR1 SGHRS and CDR2 YFSETQ. This CDR3 region has 16 residues. Trimming removed 4 bases from V and 1 base from J, with 17 bases in between. DNA for the CDR3: TGCGCCAGCAGCCGACCTCCCGCAGGTTTTAACTATGGCTACACCTTC. Encoded protein: CASSRPPAGFNYGYTF.

The chain couples TRBV6-6 to TRBJ2-2; unclear D gene. The length of the CDR3 is 15 residues. V was pared by 3 bases and J by 2 bases, with 10 bases between. The V gene's germline CDR1 is MNHNY and CDR2 SVGAGI (reference sequence). The DNA of the CDR3 is TGTGCCAGCAGTTATAATCCTAGAAACACCGGGGAGCTGTTTTTT. Translation gives CASSYNPRNTGELFF.

The gene calls are TRBV6-5 and TRBJ2-3; the match to TRBD1 covers 7 bases. The junction had 6 bases not matched to a gene; V was cut back by 7 bases and J by 2 bases. The germline gives CDR1 MNHEY, CDR2 SVGAGI. The CDR3 contains 14 residues. This CDR3 is CASNRDSDTDTQYF. The DNA for the CDR3 is TGTGCCAGCAACCGGGACAGCGACACAGATACGCAGTATTTT.

This clone has more than one count but fewer than ten. This chain joins TRBV7-2 and TRBJ1-1; D unclear. Germline CDR1 is SGHTA and CDR2 is FQGNSA. This CDR3 comprises 15 residues. V shed 5 bases and J shed 0 bases, with 13 bases lying between them. CDR3 sequence (DNA): TGTGCCAGCAGCCCCTCCATCGGTATGAACACTGAAGCTTTCTTT. Protein: CASSPSIGMNTEAFF.

The chain combines TRBV7-4 with TRBJ1-2; 7 positions match TRBD1. The germline V gene encodes CDR1 SGHVT and CDR2 SQSDAQ. J was trimmed by 5 bases and V by 4 bases; bases with no gene match: 4. This CDR3 is built from 13 residues. The CDR3 protein is CASSWTGLYGYTF. Written as DNA, the CDR3 is TGTGCCAGCAGCTGGACAGGTTTGTATGGCTACACCTTC.

This clone turned up a few times. This sequence joins TRBV5-1 and TRBJ1-6, with D unresolved. The CDR3 totals 15 residues. The germline CDR1 and CDR2 sequences are SGHRS and YFSETQ. Trimming removed 0 bases at V and 6 bases at J, with 10 bases between. Here the CDR3 reads CASSLGIFSNSPLHF. The CDR3 nucleotides are TGCGCCAGCAGCTTGGGTATTTTCTCTAATTCACCCCTCCACTTT.

This chain uses TRBV12-5 with TRBJ2-6, with 12 bases that match TRBD1. Looked up from germline, CDR1 is LGHNT and CDR2 is FRNRAP. This CDR3 is 20 amino acids long. V was pared by 3 bases and J by 4 bases, with 13 bases of the junction left unmatched. CDR3 sequence: CASGFRDRGLTMWGANVLTF. Here the CDR3 DNA reads TGTGCTAGTGGTTTCCGGGACAGGGGGCTAACAATGTGGGGGGCCAACGTCCTGACTTTC. Supplemented by reference TRBV12-5 and TRBJ2-6, the full variable domain reads DARVTQTPRHKVTEMGQEVTMRCQPILGHNTVFWYRQTMMQGLELLAYFRNRAPLDDSGMPKDRFSAEMPDATLATLKIQPSEPRDSAVYFCASGFRDRGLTMWGANVLTFGAGSRLTVL.

This clone appeared once. The chain carries TRBV7-8 and TRBJ2-7; TRBD2 is a possible D gene (6 bases). Trimming left V 5 bases short and J 3 bases short, with 17 bases between. The CDR3 totals 15 residues. Germline values: CDR1 SGHVS, CDR2 FQNEAQ. The CDR3 protein is CASSPWIAGGYEQYF. CDR3 coding DNA: TGTGCCAGCAGCCCTTGGATAGCCGGGGGCTACGAGCAGTACTTC.

V is TRBV30 and J is TRBJ2-7, with D unresolved. CDR1 is GTSNPN and CDR2 is SVGIG in the germline V gene (reference sequence). V was trimmed by 4 bases and J by 3 bases, leaving 10 bases between them. The CDR3 totals 12 residues. CDR3 residues: CAWKEPYYEQYF. For the CDR3, the DNA is TGTGCCTGGAAAGAGCCATACTACGAGCAGTACTTC.

The chain joins TRBV7-9 to TRBJ1-4, with TRBD1 matching over 8 bases. Germline V gene data show CDR1 as SEHNR and CDR2 as FQNEAQ (reference sequence). This CDR3 is 15 amino acids long. J was trimmed by 7 bases and V by 1 base; bases with no gene match: 5. CDR3 residues: CASSLGRGLGEKLFF. The CDR3 DNA follows: TGTGCCAGCAGCTTAGGCAGGGGGCTAGGTGAAAAACTGTTTTTT.

The J gene is TRBJ2-7, the V gene TRBV30; 7 nucleotides agree with TRBD1. This CDR3 contains 16 residues. With 3 bases clipped from V and 2 bases from J, the junction kept 13 bases outside the gene matches. Looked up from germline, CDR1 is GTSNPN and CDR2 is SVGIG (reference sequence). DNA of the CDR3: TGTGCCTGGAGCCATTCGTGGGCTAGGGGGCCCTACGAGCAGTACTTC. It encodes CAWSHSWARGPYEQYF.

V and J are TRBV19 and TRBJ1-2, with D unresolved. Trimming took 5 bases from V and 5 from J, leaving 12 bases between them. Germline assignment: CDR1 LNHDA and CDR2 SQIVND (reference sequence). The CDR3 is 13 residues long. In DNA form, the CDR3 reads TGTGCCAGTAGTCCCAATAGCTTATATGGCTACACCTTC. Encoded protein: CASSPNSLYGYTF.

The rearrangement links TRBV11-3 to TRBJ2-5; D unresolved. There are 11 residues in the CDR3. Germline CDR1 SGHNT, CDR2 YENEEA. Trimming took 6 bases from V and 5 from J, leaving 7 bases between them. The CDR3 DNA is TGTGCCAGCAGACTGGCGGAGACCCAGTACTTC. Protein: CASRLAETQYF. Drawing the rest from reference TRBV11-3 and TRBJ2-5, the complete variable domain is EAGVVQSPRYKIIEKKQPVAFWCNPISGHNTLYWYLQNLGQGPELLIRYENEEAVDDSQLPKDRFSAERLKGVDSTLKIQPAELGDSAVYLCASRLAETQYFGPGTRLLVL.

The chain recombines TRBV6-1 with TRBJ2-1, with 8 positions matching TRBD2. V lost 2 bases to trimming and J lost 10 bases; unmatched junction nucleotides: 7. Per germline, CDR1 MNHNS and CDR2 SASEGT. The CDR3 has 14 residues. CDR3 sequence (DNA): TGTGCCAGCAGTGAAAGCCCATTAGCGGGGGAGCAGTTCTTC. It encodes CASSESPLAGEQFF.

V and J are TRBV29-1 and TRBJ2-7; TRBD2 is a possible D gene (6 bases). The CDR3 runs to 11 residues. The germline CDR1 and CDR2 sequences are SQVTM and ANQGSEA. The V end lost 3 bases, the J end lost 7 bases, and 10 bases lay between the germline ends. This CDR3 reads CSVDSGLEQYF. The CDR3 DNA follows: TGCAGCGTTGATAGCGGTTTAGAGCAGTACTTC.

For this clone: The junction departs from germline at one end; a sequencing error may be responsible. CDR3 amino acids: CASSSHGLHQETQYF. CDR3 coding DNA: TGTGCCAGCAGCTCTCACGGTCTACACCAGGAGACCCAGTACTTC. The gene calls are TRBV14 and TRBJ2-5; D gene ambiguous. Germline CDR1 is SGHDN and CDR2 is FVKESK. This CDR3 contains 15 residues.

V is TRBV25-1 and J is TRBJ1-1; TRBD1 aligns across 8 bases. Germline V CDR1 and CDR2: MGHDK, SYGVNS. The CDR3 length is 16 residues. The J segment lost 3 bases and the V segment lost 2 bases, leaving 8 bases of the junction unmatched. The CDR3 sequence: CASSEAGGSPDTEAFF. The CDR3 bases are TGTGCCAGCAGTGAAGCAGGGGGCTCCCCGGACACTGAAGCTTTCTTT. The complete variable domain, with remaining parts taken from reference TRBV25-1 and TRBJ1-1, reads EADIYQTPRYLVIGTGKKITLECSQTMGHDKMYWYQQDPGMELHLIHYSYGVNSTEKGDLSSESTVSRIRTEHFPLTLESARPSHTSQYLCASSEAGGSPDTEAFFGQGTRLTVV.

The V gene is TRBV13, the J gene TRBJ1-2, with D perhaps matching TRBD1 (6 bases). This CDR3 spans 14 amino acids. CDR1 is PRHDT and CDR2 is FYEKMQ in the germline V gene (reference sequence). V lost 2 bases to trimming and J lost 5 bases, with 12 bases between them. The CDR3 bases are TGTGCCAGCAGCTTATGGGGGGCCAGTTATGGCTACACCTTC. Encoded protein: CASSLWGASYGYTF.

The V call is TRBV27, the J call TRBJ1-1; 8 bases are a match to TRBD1. Germline V gives CDR1 MNHEY, CDR2 SMNVEV (reference sequence). The CDR3 totals 16 residues. The J segment lost 1 base and the V segment lost 5 bases, leaving 9 bases of the junction unmatched. CDR3 nucleotides: TGTGCCAGCAGTCCATACAGGGGGGGGAAGAACACTGAAGCTTTCTTT. Translating gives CASSPYRGGKNTEAFF.

The chain combines TRBV7-9 with TRBJ2-5; no firm D call. V shed 3 bases and J shed 5 bases, with 4 bases lying between them. Germline CDR1 and CDR2: SEHNR and FQNEAQ (reference sequence). The CDR3 has 11 residues. The CDR3 loop is CASSFRETQYF. The CDR3 DNA reads as TGTGCCAGCAGCTTTCGGGAGACCCAGTACTTC. The variable domain in full, with the rest retrieved from reference TRBV7-9 and TRBJ2-5, is DTGVSQNPRHKITKRGQNVTFRCDPISEHNRLYWYRQTLGQGPEFLTYFQNEAQLEKSRLLSDRFSAERPKGSFSTLEIQRTEQGDSAMYLCASSFRETQYFGPGTRLLVL.

The chain's CDR3 is CASSRLAGGGTGELFF. CDR3 sequence (DNA): TGTGCCAGCAGCAGACTAGCGGGGGGAGGCACCGGGGAGCTGTTTTTT. The V call is TRBV7-2, the J call TRBJ2-2; 13 bases line up with TRBD2. The CDR3 is made up of 16 amino acids. CDR1 SGHTA and CDR2 FQGNSA come from the germline V gene. The ends lost 5 bases at V and 4 bases at J; junction bases unmatched: 4.